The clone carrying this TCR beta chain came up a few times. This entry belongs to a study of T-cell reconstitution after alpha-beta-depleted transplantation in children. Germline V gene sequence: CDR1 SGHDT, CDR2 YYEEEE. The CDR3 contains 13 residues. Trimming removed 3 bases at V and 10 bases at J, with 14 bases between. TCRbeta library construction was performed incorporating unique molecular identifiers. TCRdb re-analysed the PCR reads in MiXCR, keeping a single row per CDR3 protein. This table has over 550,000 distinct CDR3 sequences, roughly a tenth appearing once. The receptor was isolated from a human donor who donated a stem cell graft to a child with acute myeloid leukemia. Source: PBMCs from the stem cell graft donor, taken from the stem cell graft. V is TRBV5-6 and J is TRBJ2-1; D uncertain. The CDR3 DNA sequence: TGTGCCAGCAGCTACGACATGCCGAGAGAGCAGTTCTTC. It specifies CASSYDMPREQFF.